Sequencing of this T cell receptor (beta chain) was carried out in a study of Tregs in tolerant kidney transplant recipients. Study-level results: Antigen-driven expansion was suggested because donor-specific Tregs expanded more than all Tregs in tolerant patients. For some patients, primers changed over time, blocking nucleotide-level comparison. This study did not directly address biological reproducibility.

TCRdb's table, derived via immunoSEQ multiplex PCR, lists solely in-frame clones and lacks some. The sample's table shows about 48,000 clones. With regard to this clone: As yet, its antigen is unknown. From the germline J gene comes the end of the CDR3, since the read stops 3 residues before it.

Trimming cost V 5 bases and J 2 bases, with 16 bases left between them. CDR3 length equals 15 residues. Germline CDR1 DFQATT, CDR2 SNEGSKA (reference sequence). Unstimulated Tregs (CD4+CD25+CD127-) and CD4+CD25- non-Tregs were sorted from PBMCs. The specimen comprised CD4+ T cells from blood, sampled before the transplant. The chain combines TRBV20-1 with TRBJ1-5; no clear D. The source is a human donor who received a combined kidney and bone marrow transplant. Incomplete CDR3 DNA: TGCAGTGCTCTCGCGAGCCCCCATGGCAATCAGCCC. This encodes CSALASPHGNQP. The entire CDR3 protein is CSALASPHGNQPQHF.